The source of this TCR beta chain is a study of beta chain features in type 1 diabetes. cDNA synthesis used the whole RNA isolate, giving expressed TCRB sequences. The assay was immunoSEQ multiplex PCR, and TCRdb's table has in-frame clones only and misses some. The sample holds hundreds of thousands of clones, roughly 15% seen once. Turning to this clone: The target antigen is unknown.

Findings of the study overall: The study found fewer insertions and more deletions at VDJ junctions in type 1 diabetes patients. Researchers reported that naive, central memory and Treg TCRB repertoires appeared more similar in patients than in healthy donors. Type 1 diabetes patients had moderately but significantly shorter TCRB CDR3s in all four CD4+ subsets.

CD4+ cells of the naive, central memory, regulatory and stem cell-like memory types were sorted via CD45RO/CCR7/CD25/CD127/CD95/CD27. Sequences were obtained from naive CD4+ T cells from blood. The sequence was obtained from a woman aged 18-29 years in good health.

The CDR3 reads CASSAGTSENNEQFF. CDR3 DNA sequence: TGCGCCAGCAGTGCCGGGACTAGCGAAAACAATGAGCAGTTCTTC. V and J are TRBV10-1 and TRBJ2-1; 10 nucleotides line up with TRBD2. This CDR3 spans 15 amino acids. Per germline, CDR1 WNHNN and CDR2 SYGVQD (reference sequence). V lost 4 bases and J lost 5; bases outside the gene matches: 5.